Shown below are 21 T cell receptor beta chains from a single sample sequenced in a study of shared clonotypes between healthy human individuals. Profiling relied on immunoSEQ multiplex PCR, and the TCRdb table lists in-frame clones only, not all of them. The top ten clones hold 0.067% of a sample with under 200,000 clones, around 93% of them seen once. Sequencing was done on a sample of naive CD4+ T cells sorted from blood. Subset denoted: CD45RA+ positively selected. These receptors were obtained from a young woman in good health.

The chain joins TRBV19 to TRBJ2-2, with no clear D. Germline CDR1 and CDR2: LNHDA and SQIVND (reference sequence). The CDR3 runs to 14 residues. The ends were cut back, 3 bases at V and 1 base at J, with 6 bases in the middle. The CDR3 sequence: CASSIKRNTGELFF. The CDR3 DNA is TGTGCCAGTAGTATCAAGCGGAACACCGGGGAGCTGTTTTTT.

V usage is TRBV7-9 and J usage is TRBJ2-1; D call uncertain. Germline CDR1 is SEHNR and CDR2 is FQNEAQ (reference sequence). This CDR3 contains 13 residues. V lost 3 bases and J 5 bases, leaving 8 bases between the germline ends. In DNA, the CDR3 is TGTGCCAGCAGCTTTGGAGCGAACAATGAGCAGTTCTTC. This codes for CASSFGANNEQFF.

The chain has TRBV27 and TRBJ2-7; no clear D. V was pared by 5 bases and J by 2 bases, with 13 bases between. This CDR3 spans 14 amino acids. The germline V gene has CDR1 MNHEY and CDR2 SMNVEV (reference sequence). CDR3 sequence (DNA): TGTGCCAGCAGTCACCTAGGGTCCCCCTACGAGCAGTACTTC. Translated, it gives CASSHLGSPYEQYF.

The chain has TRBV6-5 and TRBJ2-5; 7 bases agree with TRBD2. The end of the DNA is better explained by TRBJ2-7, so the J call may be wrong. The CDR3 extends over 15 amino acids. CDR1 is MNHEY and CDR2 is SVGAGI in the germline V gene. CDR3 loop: CASSLTSVLSYEQYF. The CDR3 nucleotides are TGTGCCAGCAGCCTTACTAGCGTCCTCTCCTACGAGCAGTACTTC.

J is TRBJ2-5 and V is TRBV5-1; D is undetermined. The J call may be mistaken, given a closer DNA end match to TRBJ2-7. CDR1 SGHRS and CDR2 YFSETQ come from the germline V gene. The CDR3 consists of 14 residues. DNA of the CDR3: TGCGCCAGCAGCTTGGCCGTCGGATCCTACGAGCAGTACTTC. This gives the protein CASSLAVGSYEQYF.

As DNA, the CDR3 is TGCGCCAGCAGATCAACGAAACTAAGTCTGAACACTGAAGCTTTCTTT. This translates into CASRSTKLSLNTEAFF. This rearrangement joins TRBV5-1 to TRBJ1-1; no reliable D call. The ends were cut back, 5 bases at V and 0 bases at J, with 17 bases in the middle. Germline V gene sequence: CDR1 SGHRS, CDR2 YFSETQ. This CDR3 region has 16 residues.

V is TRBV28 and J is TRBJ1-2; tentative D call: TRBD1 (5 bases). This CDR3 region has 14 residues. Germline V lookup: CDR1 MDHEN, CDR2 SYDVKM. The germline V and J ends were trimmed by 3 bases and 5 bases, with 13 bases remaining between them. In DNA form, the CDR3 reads TGTGCCAGCAGTTTTGGGACGTCGACTTATGGCTACACCTTC. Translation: CASSFGTSTYGYTF.

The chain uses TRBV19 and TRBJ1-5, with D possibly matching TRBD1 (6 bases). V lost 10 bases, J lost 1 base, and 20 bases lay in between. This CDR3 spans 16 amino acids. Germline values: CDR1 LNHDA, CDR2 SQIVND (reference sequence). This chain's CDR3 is CATQPRGGDSNQPQHF. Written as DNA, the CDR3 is TGTGCCACCCAACCCAGAGGGGGTGACAGCAATCAGCCCCAGCATTTT.

The DNA for the CDR3 is TGTGCCAGTAGTATGTATGAAAAACTGTTTTTT. It is translated as CASSMYEKLFF. This chain connects TRBV19 to TRBJ1-4; D is undetermined. Germline loops: CDR1 LNHDA, CDR2 SQIVND (reference sequence). Trimming stripped 3 bases from V and 6 bases from J, with 2 bases between. The CDR3 covers 11 residues.

CDR3 coding DNA: TGTGCCAGCAGCTTACAAGAGGGAAGGAACTACGAGCAGTACTTC. Translation gives CASSLQEGRNYEQYF. V usage is TRBV7-6 and J usage is TRBJ2-5; TRBD2 might be the D (5 bases). The J call may not be correct, given that the DNA end is closer to TRBJ2-7. There are 15 residues in the CDR3. The germline V gene encodes CDR1 SGHVS and CDR2 FNYEAQ.

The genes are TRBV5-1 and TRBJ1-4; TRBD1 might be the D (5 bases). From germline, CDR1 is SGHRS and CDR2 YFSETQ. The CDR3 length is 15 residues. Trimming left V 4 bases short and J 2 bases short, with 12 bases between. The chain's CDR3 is CASSPTGGTNEKLFF. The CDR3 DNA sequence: TGCGCCAGCAGCCCTACAGGCGGGACTAATGAAAAACTGTTTTTT.

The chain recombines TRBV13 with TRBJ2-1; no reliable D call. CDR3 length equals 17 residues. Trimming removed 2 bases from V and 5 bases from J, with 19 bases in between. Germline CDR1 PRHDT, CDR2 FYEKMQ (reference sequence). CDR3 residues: CASSLRVTYQTDNEQFF. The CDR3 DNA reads TGTGCCAGCAGCTTAAGAGTAACATACCAAACTGACAATGAGCAGTTCTTC.

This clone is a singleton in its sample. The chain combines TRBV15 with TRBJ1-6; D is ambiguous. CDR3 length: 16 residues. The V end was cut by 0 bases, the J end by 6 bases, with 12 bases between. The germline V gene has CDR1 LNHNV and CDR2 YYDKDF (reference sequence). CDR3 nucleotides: TGTGCCACCAGCAGAGATACAGCGAGGGCTAATTCACCCCTCCACTTT. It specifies CATSRDTARANSPLHF.

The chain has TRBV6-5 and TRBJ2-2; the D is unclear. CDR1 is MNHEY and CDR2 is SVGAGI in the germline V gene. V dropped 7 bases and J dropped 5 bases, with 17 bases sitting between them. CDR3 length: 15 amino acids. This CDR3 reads CASTYLGPMTGELFF. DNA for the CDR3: TGTGCCAGCACCTACCTAGGACCGATGACCGGGGAGCTGTTTTTT.

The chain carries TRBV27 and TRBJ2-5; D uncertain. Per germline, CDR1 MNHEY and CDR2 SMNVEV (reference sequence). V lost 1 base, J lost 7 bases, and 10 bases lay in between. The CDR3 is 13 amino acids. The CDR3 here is CASSLLGSLTQYF. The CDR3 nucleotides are TGTGCCAGCAGTTTATTGGGCTCCTTGACCCAGTACTTC.

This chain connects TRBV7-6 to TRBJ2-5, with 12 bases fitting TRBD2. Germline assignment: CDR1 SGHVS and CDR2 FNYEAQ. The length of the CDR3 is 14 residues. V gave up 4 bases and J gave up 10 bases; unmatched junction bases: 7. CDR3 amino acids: CASSSSWTSGIQYF. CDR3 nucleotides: TGTGCCAGCAGCTCCTCCTGGACTAGCGGGATCCAGTACTTC.

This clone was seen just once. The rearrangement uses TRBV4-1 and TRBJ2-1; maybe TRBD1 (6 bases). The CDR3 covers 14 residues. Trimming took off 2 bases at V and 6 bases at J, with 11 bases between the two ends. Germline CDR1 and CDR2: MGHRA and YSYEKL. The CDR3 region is CASSQPGQPNEQFF. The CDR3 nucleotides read TGCGCCAGCAGCCAACCGGGACAACCCAATGAGCAGTTCTTC.

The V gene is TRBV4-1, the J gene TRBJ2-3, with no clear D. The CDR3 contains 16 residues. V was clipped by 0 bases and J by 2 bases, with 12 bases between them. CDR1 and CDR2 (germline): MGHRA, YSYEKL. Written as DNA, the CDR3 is TGCGCCAGCAGCCAAGATTTTGGGGTCGCCACAGATACGCAGTATTTT. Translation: CASSQDFGVATDTQYF.

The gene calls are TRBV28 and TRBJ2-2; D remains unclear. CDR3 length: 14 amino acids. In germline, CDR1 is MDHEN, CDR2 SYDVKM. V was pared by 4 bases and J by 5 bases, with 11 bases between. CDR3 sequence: CASSSSPLTGELFF. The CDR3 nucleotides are TGTGCCAGCAGTTCAAGTCCGTTGACCGGGGAGCTGTTTTTT.

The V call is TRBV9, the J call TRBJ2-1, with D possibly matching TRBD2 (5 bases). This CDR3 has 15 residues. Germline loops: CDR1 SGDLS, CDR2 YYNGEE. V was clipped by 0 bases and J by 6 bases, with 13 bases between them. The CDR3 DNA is TGTGCCAGCAGCGTAGTGGGGATTGGGAGCAATGAGCAGTTCTTC. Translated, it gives CASSVVGIGSNEQFF. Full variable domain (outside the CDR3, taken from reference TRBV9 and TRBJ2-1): DSGVTQTPKHLITATGQRVTLRCSPRSGDLSVYWYQQSLDQGLQFLIQYYNGEERAKGNILERFSAQQFPDLHSELNLSSLELGDSALYFCASSVVGIGSNEQFFGPGTRLTVL.

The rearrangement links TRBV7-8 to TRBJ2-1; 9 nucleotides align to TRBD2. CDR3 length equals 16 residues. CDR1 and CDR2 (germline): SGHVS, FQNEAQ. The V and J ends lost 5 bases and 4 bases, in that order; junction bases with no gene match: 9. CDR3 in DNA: TGTGCCAGCAGCCGCGATCTAGCGGGGACGTACAATGAGCAGTTCTTC. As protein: CASSRDLAGTYNEQFF.